The clone carrying this T cell receptor beta chain showed up many times. Its antigen is unknown. V dropped 10 bases and J dropped 5 bases, with 20 bases sitting between them. Germline CDR1 and CDR2: MNHEY and SVGEGT. The CDR3 totals 14 residues. MiXCR, run by TCRdb on the PCR reads, gives a single entry per CDR3 protein. In the table there are 250,000 to 350,000 distinct CDR3 sequences, over 20% of which are singletons. These data are taken from a study of molecular identifiers for immune sequencing clone quantification. General observations from the study: Jurkat TCR RNA that was spiked in from one cell was reportedly detectable among some 1 million naive cells.

Libraries of naive CD8 T cells were made from roughly 20,000 to 1,000,000 sorted cells. They used 10%, 30% or 50% RNA. The authors gated naive CD8 T cells as CD8+CD4-CCR7+CD45RA+ for sorting. The chain has TRBV6-2 or TRBV6-3 and TRBJ1-1; a weak D match, TRBD1 (6 bases). Sequencing was performed on naive CD8+ T cells from blood, with Jurkat cell RNA spiked in. Subset: FACS-sorted CD8+CD4-CCR7+CD45RA+ naive T cells. This sequence was found in a human donor in good health. Some libraries in this study had Jurkat cell RNA spiked in. The CDR3 sequence is CAIQGISGVTEAFF. Here the CDR3 DNA reads TGTGCCATCCAAGGGATATCAGGGGTTACTGAAGCTTTCTTT.